One and the same sample provided the 19 T cell receptor beta chains below, sequenced in a study of T cells after yellow fever vaccination. From the 5' RACE reads, TCRdb called clonotypes with MiXCR, one entry per CDR3 protein. The sample gives about 300,000 distinct CDR3 sequences, around 7% of which show up once; roughly a sixth is in the top ten. The sample in question was PBMCs, obtained approximately 40 days after the first yellow fever vaccination. The receptors stem from a man aged 18 to 29 who received the YFV17D yellow fever vaccine.

There are many counts of this clonotype. The chain is built from TRBV6-1 and TRBJ2-7; 7 bases agree with TRBD1. This CDR3 spans 15 amino acids. Per the germline V gene, CDR1 is MNHNS and CDR2 is SASEGT. J lost 2 bases, V lost 8 bases, and 12 bases had no gene match. In DNA, the CDR3 is TGTGCCAGCGACGTAACCGACAGGGCCACCTACGAGCAGTACGTC. Translating gives CASDVTDRATYEQYV.

This clonotype was detected only a few times. The CDR3 protein is CASSFDRGGGYTF. The CDR3 DNA reads as TGTGCCAGCAGCTTCGACAGGGGTGGCGGCTACACCTTC. V usage is TRBV5-6 and J usage is TRBJ1-2; 8 bases align to TRBD1. J lost 8 bases, V lost 2 bases, and 5 bases had no gene match. CDR3 length equals 13 residues. Germline V gene data show CDR1 as SGHDT and CDR2 as YYEEEE.

This clonotype has only a few counts. The chain has TRBV4-1 and TRBJ1-6; D unresolved. The CDR3 totals 14 residues. Between the trimmed V and J ends, which lost 0 bases and 7 bases, there was a span of 7 bases. Germline-derived CDR1 and CDR2 are MGHRA and YSYEKL. This CDR3 is CASSQDQSNSPLHF. The CDR3 coding sequence is TGCGCCAGCAGCCAAGATCAATCCAATTCACCCCTCCACTTT.

This clonotype was found many times. This chain connects TRBV30 to TRBJ1-4; 7 bases are shared with TRBD1. The CDR3 runs to 13 residues. Looked up from germline, CDR1 is GTSNPN and CDR2 is SVGIG (reference sequence). The junction had 4 bases not matched to a gene; V was cut back by 2 bases and J by 7 bases. In DNA form, the CDR3 reads TGTGCCTGGAGTACCCAGGGGGTTGAAAAACTGTTTTTT. Translated, it gives CAWSTQGVEKLFF.

This clonotype was detected ten times or more. The CDR3 region has the DNA TGTGCCAGCAGCTTACCTTACAGGGACTCCGAGACCCAGTACTTC. Protein: CASSLPYRDSETQYF. The chain employs TRBV11-2 and TRBJ2-5, with D possibly called TRBD1 or TRBD2 (6 bases each). Germline CDR1 SGHAT, CDR2 FQNNGV. The ends were cut back, 2 bases at V and 5 bases at J, with 15 bases in the middle. This CDR3 contains 15 residues.

In its sample, this clonotype was seen a few times. The V gene is TRBV6-1, the J gene TRBJ1-1, with a weak D call TRBD1 (6 bases). The CDR3 runs to 15 residues. Trimming removed 6 bases from V and 0 bases from J, with 14 bases in between. Germline assignment: CDR1 MNHNS and CDR2 SASEGT. The CDR3 region has the DNA TGTGCCAGCAGCCAAGGGGGAGGAGTGAACACTGAAGCTTTCTTT. Protein: CASSQGGGVNTEAFF.

Many counts were recorded for this clonotype. The chain combines TRBV7-9 with TRBJ2-7; D gene unclear. V lost 1 base, J lost 5 bases, and 9 bases lay in between. The CDR3 is 13 amino acids. CDR1 is SEHNR, CDR2 FQNEAQ, per germline (reference sequence). The CDR3 loop reads CASSLVGGDEQYF. The CDR3 DNA follows: TGTGCCAGCAGCTTAGTTGGTGGAGACGAGCAGTACTTC.

V and J are TRBV7-9 and TRBJ1-5; no definite D call. Germline CDR1 is SEHNR and CDR2 is FQNEAQ (reference sequence). The CDR3 has 14 residues. Trimming took 1 base from V and 7 from J, leaving 11 bases between them. In DNA, the CDR3 is TGTGCCAGCAGCTTAGTCGGAGGAGGCCAGCCCCAGCATTTT. Translating gives CASSLVGGGQPQHF.

This clonotype was seen repeatedly, ten times or more. The CDR3 DNA sequence: TGTGCCACCAGCACGGGCTTGGCCTACGAGCAGTACGTC. Protein sequence: CATSTGLAYEQYV. The rearrangement links TRBV15 to TRBJ2-7; D unclear. Looked up from germline, CDR1 is LNHNV and CDR2 is YYDKDF (reference sequence). Trimming took off 4 bases at V and 2 bases at J, with 9 bases between the two ends. CDR3 length: 13 amino acids.

This clonotype was observed a few times. The J gene is TRBJ2-4, the V gene TRBV19; 11 bases fit TRBD2. V shed 6 bases, J shed 7 bases, and the junction held 8 bases outside the gene matches. Germline V lookup: CDR1 LNHDA, CDR2 SQIVND (reference sequence). CDR3 size: 15 residues. CDR3 sequence: CASRSASGGRNIQYF. In DNA, the CDR3 is TGTGCCAGTAGGTCGGCTAGCGGGGGGCGGAACATTCAGTACTTC.

This clonotype was picked up many times. V is TRBV7-2 and J is TRBJ2-1; D may correspond to TRBD1 or TRBD2 (5 bases each). This CDR3 is 15 amino acids long. In germline, CDR1 is SGHTA, CDR2 FQGNSA. With 4 bases removed from V and 2 bases from J, the gap between germline ends came to 12 bases. In nucleotides, the CDR3 is TGTGCCAGCAGCTACCACCGGGACCCCTACAATGAGCAGTTCTTC. It specifies CASSYHRDPYNEQFF.

This clonotype was seen only a few times. The chain uses TRBV4-3 and TRBJ2-1, with 8 bases fitting TRBD1. Germline V gene data show CDR1 as LGHNA and CDR2 as YSLEER. The J segment lost 7 bases and the V segment lost 0 bases, leaving 8 bases of the junction unmatched. The CDR3 runs to 16 residues. The CDR3 DNA reads as TGCGCCAGCAGCCAAGATTGGGCAGGGGGCAGAAATGAGCAGTTCTTC. Its protein is CASSQDWAGGRNEQFF.

Remarks on this clonotype: A read error may account for a junction end that differs from germline. Here the CDR3 DNA reads TGTACCAGCAGCCTTATCGGTCAGCCCCAAGAGACCCAGTACTTC. Amino acids: CTSSLIGQPQETQYF. The genes are TRBV7-9 and TRBJ2-5; D is undetermined. This CDR3 contains 15 residues. The germline V gene encodes CDR1 SEHNR and CDR2 FQNEAQ (reference sequence).

V usage is TRBV7-9 and J usage is TRBJ1-5; D is possibly TRBD1 (5 bases). V was pared by 5 bases and J by 3 bases, with 11 bases between. CDR3 length equals 14 residues. The germline gives CDR1 SEHNR, CDR2 FQNEAQ (reference sequence). The CDR3 reads CASSPDRLNQPQHF. The CDR3 coding sequence is TGTGCCAGCAGCCCCGACAGACTCAATCAGCCCCAGCATTTT.

The sample holds a few counts of this clonotype. The chain is built from TRBV5-4 and TRBJ2-5; no firm D call. This CDR3 has 16 residues. With 2 bases removed from V and 1 base from J, the gap between germline ends came to 15 bases. Germline V CDR1 and CDR2: SGHNT, YYREEE (reference sequence). The CDR3 region has the DNA TGTGCCAGCAGCTTAGGTCCGGGCCGATCCCAAGAGACCCAGTACTTC. It codes for CASSLGPGRSQETQYF.

This clonotype appeared a few times. CDR3 sequence (DNA): TGCAGTGCTAGACCTGACAGCTACAATGAGCAGTTCTTC. This encodes CSARPDSYNEQFF. This chain uses TRBV20-1 with TRBJ2-1, with a possible D match to TRBD1 (5 bases). CDR1 is DFQATT and CDR2 is SNEGSKA in the germline V gene (reference sequence). With 2 bases removed from V and 3 bases from J, the gap between germline ends came to 8 bases. This CDR3 region has 13 residues.

A few counts support this clonotype. This sequence joins TRBV18 and TRBJ1-1; D might be TRBD1 (5 bases). V was clipped by 3 bases and J by 4 bases, with 15 bases between them. The CDR3 runs to 15 residues. Germline V gene sequence: CDR1 KGHSH, CDR2 LQKENI. The CDR3 loop is CASSPQRDGVTEAFF. The CDR3 coding sequence is TGTGCCAGCTCACCGCAACGGGACGGGGTCACTGAAGCTTTCTTT.

This clonotype came up many times. The J gene is TRBJ1-5, the V gene TRBV11-2; 10 nucleotides match TRBD1. Per germline, CDR1 SGHAT and CDR2 FQNNGV. With 2 bases clipped from V and 0 bases from J, the junction kept 10 bases outside the gene matches. The CDR3 contains 19 residues. CDR3 residues: CASSLSRTGGAYSNQPQHF. CDR3 coding DNA: TGTGCCAGCAGCTTATCCAGGACAGGGGGTGCGTATAGCAATCAGCCCCAGCATTTT.

This clonotype was observed a few times. The chain recombines TRBV2 with TRBJ2-7; 11 nucleotides align to TRBD1. The germline V gene has CDR1 SNHLY and CDR2 FYNNEI. This CDR3 has 14 amino acids. V was pared by 10 bases and J by 3 bases, with 8 bases of the junction left unmatched. The CDR3 DNA reads as TGTGCCACCCAGGGGACAGGGGGAGACTACGAGCAGTACTTC. It specifies CATQGTGGDYEQYF. The whole variable domain, remainder taken from reference TRBV2 and TRBJ2-7, is EPEVTQTPSHQVTQMGQEVILRCVPISNHLYFYWYRQILGQKVEFLVSFYNNEISEKSEIFDDQFSVERPDGSNFTLKIRSTKLEDSAMYFCATQGTGGDYEQYFGPGTRLTVT.